Shown below are 12 T cell receptor beta chains from a single sample sequenced in a study of CD8+ T cells in alopecia areata. RNA, once extracted, was reverse transcribed into cDNA for use as the sequencing template. Assay: immunoSEQ multiplex PCR; the TCRdb copy retains only in-frame clones and omits some. Of 110,000 or so clones detected, less than 70% appear once; the ten largest clones hold about 3.2%. Sample treatment: oral pan-JAK inhibitor, 5-10 mg twice daily. Here the sequenced sample was CD4+ T cells sorted from blood, taken at week 24, from a patient treated with tofacitinib. The source of these receptors is a human donor with alopecia areata.

The gene calls are TRBV5-6 and TRBJ1-2, with 8 nucleotides matching TRBD1. After removal of 3 bases from V and 2 bases from J, the junction contained 9 bases not matched to a gene. The germline CDR1 and CDR2 sequences are SGHDT and YYEEEE. This CDR3 comprises 16 residues. CDR3 in DNA: TGTGCCAGCAGCTCGACAGGGGCACTTTCCAACTATGGCTACACCTTC. Its translation is CASSSTGALSNYGYTF.

To note about this clone: Additional DNA sequences in this sample encode the identical CDR3. The V and J genes are TRBV11-2 and TRBJ2-1; D gene ambiguous. The germline V gene has CDR1 SGHAT and CDR2 FQNNGV. CDR3 length: 13 residues. Trimming cost V 1 base and J 5 bases, with 6 bases left between them. The CDR3 region is CASSLGRNNEQFF. In DNA, the CDR3 is TGTGCCAGCAGCTTAGGGAGAAACAATGAGCAGTTCTTC. The variable domain in full, with the rest retrieved from reference TRBV11-2 and TRBJ2-1, is EAGVAQSPRYKIIEKRQSVAFWCNPISGHATLYWYQQILGQGPKLLIQFQNNGVVDDSQLPKDRFSAERLKGVDSTLKIQPAKLEDSAVYLCASSLGRNNEQFFGPGTRLTVL.

This clone was recorded a few times. V is TRBV30 and J is TRBJ2-1; TRBD1 is a possible D gene (6 bases). This CDR3 spans 13 amino acids. Trimming stripped 3 bases from V and 6 bases from J, with 12 bases between. Germline V gene sequence: CDR1 GTSNPN, CDR2 SVGIG (reference sequence). The CDR3 here is CAWRMGALNEQFF. For the CDR3, the DNA is TGTGCCTGGAGAATGGGGGCGCTCAATGAGCAGTTCTTC.

The rearrangement links TRBV6-5 to TRBJ1-1; D uncertain. Germline assignment: CDR1 MNHEY and CDR2 SVGAGI. V was trimmed by 6 bases and J by 4 bases, leaving 12 bases between them. This CDR3 comprises 13 residues. The CDR3 DNA is TGTGCCAGCAGGGACCCAGTGGGCACTGAAGCTTTCTTT. It encodes CASRDPVGTEAFF.

V and J are TRBV4-3 and TRBJ2-1; the match to TRBD1 covers 7 bases. Germline V gene data show CDR1 as LGHNA and CDR2 as YSLEER. This CDR3 region has 14 residues. Unmatched junction bases numbered 3, after V lost 3 bases and J lost 4 bases. CDR3 amino acids: CASSQGDSYNEQFF. The CDR3 coding sequence is TGCGCCAGCAGCCAGGGGGACAGTTACAATGAGCAGTTCTTC.

Details on this clone: The CDR3 carries no conserved terminal phenylalanine or tryptophan, so it likely arises from a read error. This rearrangement joins TRBV5-1 to TRBJ2-3; 8 nucleotides align to TRBD1. Germline CDR1 and CDR2: SGHRS and YFSETQ. The CDR3 has 16 residues. V lost 2 bases and J lost 1; bases outside the gene matches: 6. The CDR3 bases are TGCGCCAGCAGCTTCGGACAGGGACGCGGCACAGATACGCAGTATCTT. Translation: CASSFGQGRGTDTQYL.

The chain links TRBV9 to TRBJ1-1; D might be TRBD1 (6 bases). V lost 3 bases and J lost 3, with 9 bases in between. Germline CDR1 is SGDLS and CDR2 is YYNGEE. The CDR3 loop spans 13 amino acids. The CDR3 is CASSAWTDTEAFF. The CDR3 coding sequence is TGTGCCAGCAGCGCCTGGACAGACACTGAAGCTTTCTTT.

This sequence joins TRBV29-1 and TRBJ1-1; D might be TRBD1 (6 bases). CDR3 length equals 14 residues. V lost 5 bases and J lost 7, with 20 bases in between. Germline CDR1 and CDR2: SQVTM and ANQGSEA. CDR3 amino acids: CSVPAPNRAGEAFF. CDR3 in DNA: TGCAGCGTTCCCGCCCCCAACAGGGCGGGTGAAGCTTTCTTT.

The chain has TRBV6-5 and TRBJ1-2; D is uncertain. The length of the CDR3 is 12 residues. CDR1 MNHEY and CDR2 SVGAGI come from the germline V gene. V shed 8 bases and J shed 3 bases, with 10 bases lying between them. The DNA for the CDR3 is TGTGCCAGCCAGTCTGATGACTATGGCTACACCTTC. This gives the protein CASQSDDYGYTF.

This clone was seen more than once but under ten times. The V gene is TRBV29-1, the J gene TRBJ2-3, with D possibly matching TRBD2 (5 bases). From germline, CDR1 is SQVTM and CDR2 ANQGSEA. This CDR3 comprises 15 residues. Trimming pared 5 bases from V and 4 bases from J, leaving 19 bases between. This CDR3 is CSVIPGSGGPDTQYF. DNA for the CDR3: TGCAGCGTTATCCCGGGATCCGGAGGACCAGATACGCAGTATTTT.

The genes are TRBV7-2 and TRBJ1-2; D ambiguous. Germline V gene data show CDR1 as SGHTA and CDR2 as FQGNSA. This CDR3 comprises 12 residues. Trimming shortened V by 5 bases and J by 4 bases, and 8 bases separated the two germline ends. CDR3 in DNA: TGTGCCAGCAGCCCCCGAGGCTATGGCTACACCTTC. This sequence encodes CASSPRGYGYTF.

The CDR3 loop reads CASSQVRGGIQETQYF. CDR3 coding DNA: TGTGCCAGCAGCCAAGTGCGCGGGGGGATCCAAGAGACCCAGTACTTC. The chain is built from TRBV4-2 and TRBJ2-5; TRBD2 agrees at 8 bases. Germline-derived CDR1 and CDR2 are LGHNA and YNFKEQ. The CDR3 has 16 amino acids. Trimming took 1 base from V and 1 from J; bases not matched to a gene: 5.